These 5 T cell receptor beta chains share one sample of origin, sequenced in a study of blood T cell repertoires in COVID-19 (dated by TCRdb to 2018 to 2021). Library creation used the immunoSEQ multiplex PCR assay. This immuneACCESS table, as held by TCRdb, lists in-frame sequences with V and J called but not all clones. Of the missing ones, under half trace to an unresolved V gene in checked studies; the others have no known cause. This sample has roughly 340,000 clones in its table, and more than 80% of those were observed once. The ten largest clones add up to about 3% of the sample. The specimen sequenced was peripheral blood. The receptors originated from a woman aged 25 to 45 with COVID-19, enrolled during active disease.

The chain carries TRBV7-2 and TRBJ1-1; no reliable D call. CDR3 length: 10 residues. Germline CDR1 SGHTA, CDR2 FQGNSA. V was clipped by 8 bases and J by 2 bases, with 3 bases between them. The CDR3 is CASLNTEAFF. CDR3 in DNA: TGTGCCAGCCTCAACACTGAAGCTTTCTTT. The whole variable domain, filled in from reference TRBV7-2 and TRBJ1-1, reads GAGVSQSPSNKVTEKGKDVELRCDPISGHTALYWYRQSLGQGLEFLIYFQGNSAPDKSGLPSDRFSAERTGGSVSTLTIQRTQQEDSAVYLCASLNTEAFFGQGTRLTVV.

This sequence joins TRBV19 and TRBJ2-1, with 9 bases lining up with TRBD2. Unmatched junction bases numbered 12, after V lost 3 bases and J lost 3 bases. The germline CDR1 and CDR2 sequences are LNHDA and SQIVND (reference sequence). The CDR3 contains 18 residues. The CDR3 loop is CASSIRASGAAYYNEQFF. In DNA form, the CDR3 reads TGTGCCAGTAGTATTCGAGCTAGCGGGGCAGCATACTACAATGAGCAGTTCTTC.

This chain joins TRBV6-4 and TRBJ2-2; the D gene is possibly TRBD2 (6 bases). This CDR3 contains 14 residues. V was clipped by 2 bases and J by 4 bases, with 8 bases between them. In germline, CDR1 is MRHNA, CDR2 SNTAGT. CDR3 region: CASSDGGFTGELFF. In DNA, the CDR3 is TGTGCCAGCAGTGACGGAGGGTTCACCGGGGAGCTGTTTTTT.

The rearrangement links TRBV6-5 to TRBJ1-4; 7 bases agree with TRBD1. The CDR3 covers 15 residues. Trimming removed 6 bases from V and 3 bases from J; junction bases left unmatched: 7. Germline V gene lookup returns CDR1 MNHEY and CDR2 SVGAGI. CDR3 sequence reads: CASSFTGAANEKLFF. The CDR3 DNA sequence: TGTGCCAGCAGCTTCACAGGGGCGGCTAATGAAAAACTGTTTTTT.

The gene calls are TRBV7-9 and TRBJ2-6, with a tentative D call TRBD1 (6 bases). The germline CDR1 and CDR2 sequences are SEHNR and FQNEAQ (reference sequence). This CDR3 has 17 residues. V lost 7 bases and J lost 0, with 16 bases in between. CDR3 coding DNA: TGTGCCAGCACCATCGGACAGTCGTACTCTGGGGCCAACGTCCTGACTTTC. Its translation is CASTIGQSYSGANVLTF.